The next 17 T cell receptor beta chains were all read from a single sample in a study of blood T cell repertoires in COVID-19. The table came from immunoSEQ multiplex PCR; TCRdb's copy has only in-frame clones and leaves some out. The profile shows tens of thousands of clones, approximately 95% of them singletons. Sequencing input: peripheral blood. These receptors came from a male donor with active COVID-19.

The chain uses TRBV19 and TRBJ2-3, with 13 bases aligning to TRBD2. This CDR3 is built from 15 residues. V was clipped by 8 bases and J by 5 bases; unmatched bases: 7. Germline loops: CDR1 LNHDA, CDR2 SQIVND (reference sequence). This chain's CDR3 is CASQETSGGLDTQYF. CDR3 bases: TGTGCCAGTCAAGAGACTAGCGGGGGGCTAGATACGCAGTATTTT.

V and J are TRBV6-4 and TRBJ1-1, with D perhaps TRBD1 (5 bases). Per the germline V gene, CDR1 is MRHNA and CDR2 is SNTAGT. The CDR3 consists of 13 residues. Trimming cost V 4 bases and J 6 bases, with 12 bases left between them. The CDR3, as DNA: TGTGCCAGCAGTGCCCGCGGGGGGTCTGAAGCTTTCTTT. This translates into CASSARGGSEAFF.

This clone came up a few times. CDR3 nucleotides: TGTGCCAGCAGGACAGGCGGAATTAATTCACCCCTCCACTTT. As protein: CASRTGGINSPLHF. The chain carries TRBV13 and TRBJ1-6, with a tentative D call TRBD1 (6 bases). The V gene's germline CDR1 is PRHDT and CDR2 FYEKMQ (reference sequence). Trimming stripped 6 bases from V and 6 bases from J, with 12 bases between. CDR3 length: 14 amino acids.

The chain carries TRBV30 and TRBJ2-6; TRBD2 might be the D (5 bases). Germline V CDR1 and CDR2: GTSNPN, SVGIG (reference sequence). The ends were cut back, 0 bases at V and 15 bases at J, with 9 bases in the middle. There are 11 residues in the CDR3. CDR3 region: CAWSVSAGLTF. CDR3 sequence (DNA): TGTGCCTGGAGTGTATCCGCGGGCCTGACTTTC. The full variable domain, completed using reference TRBV30 and TRBJ2-6, is SQTIHQWPATLVQPVGSPLSLECTVEGTSNPNLYWYRQAAGRGLQLLFYSVGIGQISSEVPQNLSASRPQDRQFILSSKKLLLSDSGFYLCAWSVSAGLTFGAGSRLTVL.

This clone was picked up a small number of times. V usage is TRBV7-2 and J usage is TRBJ2-5; tentatively, D is TRBD1 (5 bases). The ends were cut back, 7 bases at V and 7 bases at J, with 16 bases in the middle. This CDR3 comprises 13 residues. Per germline, CDR1 SGHTA and CDR2 FQGNSA. CDR3 bases: TGTGCCAGCACCTCTGGCAGGGATACGACCCAGTACTTC. It translates to CASTSGRDTTQYF.

This clone was seen a handful of times. This rearrangement joins TRBV4-2 to TRBJ2-2; D gene unclear. Germline V gene lookup returns CDR1 LGHNA and CDR2 YNFKEQ. The length of the CDR3 is 15 residues. Deletions cut 1 base from V and 0 bases from J, with 6 bases between. DNA for the CDR3: TGTGCCAGCAGCCAAGCCGGAGCGAACACCGGGGAGCTGTTTTTT. It yields the protein CASSQAGANTGELFF.

The chain uses TRBV27 and TRBJ1-2; D not resolved. Trimming removed 4 bases at V and 5 bases at J, with 11 bases between. The CDR3 covers 13 residues. Germline lookup yields CDR1 MNHEY and CDR2 SMNVEV (reference sequence). Written as DNA, the CDR3 is TGTGCCAGCAGTTCCGTGCAGTTTTATGGCTACACCTTC. Translating gives CASSSVQFYGYTF.

V usage is TRBV7-2 and J usage is TRBJ2-7, with 9 nucleotides matching TRBD1. J gave up 1 base and V 5 bases, and 6 bases lay outside the gene matches. This CDR3 spans 15 amino acids. The germline gives CDR1 SGHTA, CDR2 FQGNSA. This CDR3 reads CASSPGQGPSYEQYF. The CDR3 DNA follows: TGTGCCAGCAGCCCAGGACAGGGGCCGTCCTACGAGCAGTACTTC.

The chain employs TRBV29-1 and TRBJ1-2; the D gene is possibly TRBD1 (6 bases). The V and J ends lost 3 bases and 1 base respectively, with 15 bases between them. CDR3 length: 15 residues. Germline-derived CDR1 and CDR2 are SQVTM and ANQGSEA. The DNA for the CDR3 is TGCAGCGTTGAGTTACAACAGGGATTTAACTATGGCTACACCTTC. Its protein is CSVELQQGFNYGYTF.

V and J are TRBV7-4 and TRBJ1-3, with no clear D. CDR3 length: 16 residues. The germline CDR1 and CDR2 sequences are SGHVT and SQSDAQ. Deletions cut 1 base from V and 2 bases from J, with 12 bases between. The CDR3 is CASSLGGRRAGNTIYF. CDR3 in DNA: TGTGCCAGCAGCTTAGGAGGCCGGCGGGCTGGAAACACCATATATTTT.

This clone occurred a few times. The gene calls are TRBV27 and TRBJ1-2; tentatively, D is TRBD1 (5 bases). This CDR3 is 12 amino acids long. Germline V gene data show CDR1 as MNHEY and CDR2 as SMNVEV (reference sequence). V lost 8 bases, J lost 10 bases, and 17 bases lay in between. The CDR3 loop reads CASGKAQGPYTF. In nucleotides, the CDR3 is TGTGCCAGCGGCAAAGCGCAGGGTCCCTACACCTTC.

J is TRBJ2-2 and V is TRBV3-1 (or the pseudogene TRBV3-2); D not resolved. Trimming cost V 8 bases and J 7 bases, with 8 bases left between them. The CDR3 extends over 11 amino acids. Germline CDR1 reads LGHDT; CDR2 reads YNNKEL (reference sequence). The CDR3 sequence is CASSRHGELFF. CDR3 DNA: TGTGCCAGCTCAAGACACGGGGAGCTGTTTTTT.

The genes are TRBV19 and TRBJ2-5; the match to TRBD2 covers 10 bases. The trim removed 6 bases at V and 4 bases at J, leaving 5 bases unmatched. The CDR3 is 14 amino acids. The V gene's germline CDR1 is LNHDA and CDR2 SQIVND (reference sequence). This CDR3 is CASSHSGGPETQYF. In DNA, the CDR3 is TGTGCCAGTAGCCATAGCGGGGGGCCAGAGACCCAGTACTTC. Using reference TRBV19 and TRBJ2-5 for the parts outside the CDR3, the full variable domain is DGGITQSPKYLFRKEGQNVTLSCEQNLNHDAMYWYRQDPGQGLRLIYYSQIVNDFQKGDIAEGYSVSREKKESFPLTVTSAQKNPTAFYLCASSHSGGPETQYFGPGTRLLVL.

The chain employs TRBV19 and TRBJ2-1; 10 positions match TRBD2. The V and J ends lost 4 bases and 3 bases, in that order; junction bases with no gene match: 6. Germline V lookup: CDR1 LNHDA, CDR2 SQIVND (reference sequence). The CDR3 consists of 16 residues. As DNA, the CDR3 is TGTGCCAGTAGTAACTTGGCTAGCGGGGGCTACAATGAGCAGTTCTTC. This sequence encodes CASSNLASGGYNEQFF.

The chain uses TRBV18 and TRBJ1-1; D might be TRBD1 (6 bases). CDR3 size: 13 residues. Trimming left V 6 bases short and J 6 bases short, with 14 bases between. Germline V CDR1 and CDR2: KGHSH, LQKENI. CDR3 in amino acids: CASSQQGWAEAFF. CDR3 DNA: TGTGCCAGCTCGCAACAGGGTTGGGCTGAAGCTTTCTTT. The full variable domain, completed using reference TRBV18 and TRBJ1-1, is NAGVMQNPRHLVRRRGQEARLRCSPMKGHSHVYWYRQLPEEGLKFMVYLQKENIIDESGMPKERFSAEFPKEGPSILRIQQVVRGDSAAYFCASSQQGWAEAFFGQGTRLTVV.

The CDR3 DNA reads as TGTGCCAGCAGCCCTCAACCGGGGAATTCACCCCTCCACTTT. This gives the protein CASSPQPGNSPLHF. V is TRBV3-1 (or the pseudogene TRBV3-2) and J is TRBJ1-6; no definite D call. With 4 bases removed from V and 7 bases from J, the gap between germline ends came to 11 bases. The CDR3 is made up of 14 amino acids. Germline values: CDR1 LGHDT, CDR2 YNNKEL (reference sequence).

This chain connects TRBV3-1 (or the pseudogene TRBV3-2) to TRBJ1-1; tentatively, D is TRBD1 (6 bases). The CDR3 is 14 amino acids. V was trimmed by 7 bases and J by 0 bases, leaving 12 bases between them. In germline, CDR1 is LGHDT, CDR2 YNNKEL (reference sequence). The CDR3 region is CASNPGTLNTEAFF. The DNA for the CDR3 is TGTGCCAGCAACCCCGGGACACTGAACACTGAAGCTTTCTTT.